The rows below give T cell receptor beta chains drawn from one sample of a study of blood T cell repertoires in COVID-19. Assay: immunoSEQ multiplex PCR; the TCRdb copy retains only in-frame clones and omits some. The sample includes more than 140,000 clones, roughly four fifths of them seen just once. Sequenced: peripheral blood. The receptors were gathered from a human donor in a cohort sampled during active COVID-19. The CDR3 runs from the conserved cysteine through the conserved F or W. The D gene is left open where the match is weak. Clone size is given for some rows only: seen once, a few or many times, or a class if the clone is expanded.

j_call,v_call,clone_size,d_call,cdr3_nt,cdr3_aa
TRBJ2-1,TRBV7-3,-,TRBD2,TGTGCCAGCAGCCCTATTAGCGGGAGGGCCACCCTTACAGAGCAGTTCTTC,CASSPISGRATLTEQFF
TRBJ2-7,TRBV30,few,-,TGTGCCTGGACCCGGGCGGGCTACGAGCAGTACTTC,CAWTRAGYEQYF
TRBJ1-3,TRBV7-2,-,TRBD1,TGTGCCAGCAGCTTAGTTAGTCAAGGCAGGGGGTCGGATTTT,CASSLVSQGRGSDF
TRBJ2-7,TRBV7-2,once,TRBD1,TGTGCCAGCAGCGTACAGGGGGGCGCCTACGAGCAGTACTTC,CASSVQGGAYEQYF
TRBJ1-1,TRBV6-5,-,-,TGTGCCAGCAGTTCCAGCAGGGGGAACACTGAAGCTTTCTTT,CASSSSRGNTEAFF
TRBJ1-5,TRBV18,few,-,TGTGCCAGCTCACCCCTAGGACAGAACAATCAGCCCCAGCATTTT,CASSPLGQNNQPQHF
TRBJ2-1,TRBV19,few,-,TGTGCCAGTAGTATAGATCAAAATGAGCAGTTCTTC,CASSIDQNEQFF
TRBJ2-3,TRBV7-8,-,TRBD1,TGTGCCAGCAGCCACCCATCATCCGGGACAGGATTAGCAGCTCTGCAGTATTTT,CASSHPSSGTGLAALQYF
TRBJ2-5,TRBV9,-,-,TGTGCCAGCAGCCCGGGGATCCTCGGGGAGACCCAGTACTTC,CASSPGILGETQYF
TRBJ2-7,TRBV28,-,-,TGTGCCAGCACCCCCCTCGACAGAGTCTACGAGCAGTACTTC,CASTPLDRVYEQYF
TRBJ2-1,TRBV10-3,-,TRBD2,TGTGCCATCACTGCACTAGCGGGAGCGATTAATGAGCAGTTCTTC,CAITALAGAINEQFF
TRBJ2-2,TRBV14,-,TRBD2,TGTGCCAGCAGCATACTAGCGGGAGGGCCTGGCGAGCTGTTTTTT,CASSILAGGPGELFF
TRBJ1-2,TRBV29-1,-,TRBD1,TGCAGCGCCGAGGGGGCGGGGCTGGATGGCTACACCTTC,CSAEGAGLDGYTF
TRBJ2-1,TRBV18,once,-,TGTGCCAGCTCATTGGGGGTCGGGGGCTCCTACAATGAGCAGTTCTTC,CASSLGVGGSYNEQFF
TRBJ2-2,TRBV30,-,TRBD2,TGTGCCTGGTGTCGATCGGGACTAGCGACCGGGGAGCTGTTTTTT,CAWCRSGLATGELFF
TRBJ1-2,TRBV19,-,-,TGTGCCAGCCGTGGGGGGGCCCGTGGATATGGCTACACCTTC,CASRGGARGYGYTF
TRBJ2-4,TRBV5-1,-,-,TGCGCCAGCAGCAATACACTACGGTTCCTAGCCAAAAACATTCAGTACTTC,CASSNTLRFLAKNIQYF
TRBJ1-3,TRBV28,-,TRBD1,TGTGCCAGCACCCCCGGTGGACAGGCGGCAATAGTAAACACCATATATTTT,CASTPGGQAAIVNTIYF
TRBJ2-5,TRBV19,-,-,TGTGCCAGTAGTATCGAGGGTGGACAGACCCAGTACTTC,CASSIEGGQTQYF
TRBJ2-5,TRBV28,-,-,TGTGCCAGCAGTCGTGACACGTTAGGGACCCAGTACTTC,CASSRDTLGTQYF
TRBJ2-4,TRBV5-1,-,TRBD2,TGCGCCAGCAGCACAGGAAGTAGCGGGAGGGCCGGGAGTGGAAACATTCAGTACTTC,CASSTGSSGRAGSGNIQYF
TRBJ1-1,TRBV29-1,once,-,TGCAGCGGGAAACGGGACTCTGAAGCTTTCTTT,CSGKRDSEAFF
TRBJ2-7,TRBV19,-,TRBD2,TGTGCCAGTAGTAGAGGACTAGCGGGAGTGTACGAGCAGTACTTC,CASSRGLAGVYEQYF
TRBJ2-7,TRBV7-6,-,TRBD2,TGTGCCAGCAGCCAGACTAGCGGGAGCCTCTACGAGCAGTACTTC,CASSQTSGSLYEQYF
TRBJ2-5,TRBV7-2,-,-,TGTGCCAGCACCCCGCGAAGCGGAGAGACCCAGTACTTC,CASTPRSGETQYF
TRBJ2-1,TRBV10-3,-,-,TGTGCCACCAGGCCTAGGGGGTTTCGAGACAATGAGCAGTTCTTC,CATRPRGFRDNEQFF
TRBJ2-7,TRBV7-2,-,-,TGTGCCAGCAGCTCCCCCGGGTGGGAGCAGTACTTC,CASSSPGWEQYF
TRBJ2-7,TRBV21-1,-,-,TGTGCCAGCAGCAACGCGGATTTCATCTGCGAGCAGTACTTC,CASSNADFICEQYF
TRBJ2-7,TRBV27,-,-,TGTGCCAGCAGTTACGGGAGATCTTACGAGCAGTACTTC,CASSYGRSYEQYF
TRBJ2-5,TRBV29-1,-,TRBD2,TGCAGCGTTGAAGCCAGCGGGAGAGGGACCCAGTACTTC,CSVEASGRGTQYF
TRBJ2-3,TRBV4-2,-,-,TGTGCCAGCAGCCAACCCGACAGACTCGACACAGATACGCAGTATTTT,CASSQPDRLDTDTQYF
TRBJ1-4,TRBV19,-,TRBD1,TGTGCCAGTAAAACCGGGACAGGCCGCTCGGGGCGTGAAAAACTGTTTTTT,CASKTGTGRSGREKLFF
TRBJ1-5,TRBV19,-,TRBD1,TGTGCCAGTAGACAGACAGGGGAAAGCAATCAGCCCCAGCATTTT,CASRQTGESNQPQHF